The T cell receptor beta chain described here comes from a study of breast tumors, draining lymph nodes, adjacent tissues. Axillary draining lymph nodes of breast cancer patients supplied the node samples. The study's findings and limits: Tumor repertoires ranked between lymph nodes and nontumor tissue in diversity, with V and J gene preferences. The data were judged consistent with most tumor T cells coming from lymph node and expanding in tumor.

To note about this clonotype: The antigen is undetermined.

From the multiplex PCR reads, TCRdb called clonotypes with MiXCR, one entry per CDR3 protein. The data show roughly 260,000 distinct CDR3 sequences, about 33% seen once. The sample taken for sequencing was axillary lymph node tissue. The receptor's source is a female donor with breast cancer. Some clones in this sample may be carry-over from other donors' samples.

CDR3 in DNA: TGTGCTCACCCCCCGGGAGAGGAGACCCAGTACTTC. Its translation: CAHPPGEETQYF. This chain joins TRBV7-6 and TRBJ2-5; perhaps TRBD2 as D (6 bases). Germline CDR1 SGHVS, CDR2 FNYEAQ. The CDR3 has 12 amino acids.